This TCR beta chain derives from a study of shared clonotypes between healthy human individuals. Study findings and constraints: How much donors shared clonotypes was expected to be affected by sequencing depth. Naive subsets typically showed greater estimated richness than memory subsets.

Per sorted-subset replicate PCR, input was 200 to 250 ng DNA, representing about 29,000 T cell genomes. The assay was immunoSEQ multiplex PCR, and TCRdb's table has in-frame clones only and misses some. The sample carries about 700,000 clones, around two thirds recorded once. The CDR3 covers 14 residues. V lost 0 bases, J lost 8 bases, and 15 bases lay in between. Germline V lookup: CDR1 SGHRS, CDR2 YFSETQ. This clone was counted a single time. Antigen unknown. This clonotype was obtained from a woman aged 25-40 years in good health. The chain carries TRBV5-1 and TRBJ2-7, with D tentatively TRBD1 or TRBD2 (5 bases each). Input material: memory CD4+ T cells sorted from blood. Subset indicated: CD45RA-negative fraction. The CDR3 nucleotides read TGCGCCAGCAGCTTGGAAGTATGGGGGTCGAAGCAGTACTTC. It encodes CASSLEVWGSKQYF.